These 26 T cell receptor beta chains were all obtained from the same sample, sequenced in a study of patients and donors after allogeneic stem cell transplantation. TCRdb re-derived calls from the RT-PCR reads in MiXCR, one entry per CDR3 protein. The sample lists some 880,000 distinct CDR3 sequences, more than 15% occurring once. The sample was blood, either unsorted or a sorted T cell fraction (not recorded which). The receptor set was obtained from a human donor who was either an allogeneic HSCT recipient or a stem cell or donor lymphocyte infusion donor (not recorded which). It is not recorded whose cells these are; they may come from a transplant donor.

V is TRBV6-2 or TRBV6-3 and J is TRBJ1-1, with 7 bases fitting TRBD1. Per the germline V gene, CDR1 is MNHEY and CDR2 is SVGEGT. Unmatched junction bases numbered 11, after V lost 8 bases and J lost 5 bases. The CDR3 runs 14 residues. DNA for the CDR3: TGTGCCAGCCTTCTTTCGACAGGGAGGACTGAAGCTTTCTTT. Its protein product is CASLLSTGRTEAFF.

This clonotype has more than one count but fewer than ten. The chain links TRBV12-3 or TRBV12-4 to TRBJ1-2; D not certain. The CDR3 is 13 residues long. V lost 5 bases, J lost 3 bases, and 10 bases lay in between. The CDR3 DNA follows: TGTGCCAGCAGTACCCTAGAGTACTATGGCTACACCTTC. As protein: CASSTLEYYGYTF.

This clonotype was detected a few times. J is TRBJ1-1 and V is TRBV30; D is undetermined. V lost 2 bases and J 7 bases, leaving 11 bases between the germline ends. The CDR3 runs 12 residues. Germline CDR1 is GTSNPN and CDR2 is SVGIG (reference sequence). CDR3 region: CAWSYLGNEAFF. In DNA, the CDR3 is TGTGCCTGGAGTTATCTGGGTAATGAAGCTTTCTTT.

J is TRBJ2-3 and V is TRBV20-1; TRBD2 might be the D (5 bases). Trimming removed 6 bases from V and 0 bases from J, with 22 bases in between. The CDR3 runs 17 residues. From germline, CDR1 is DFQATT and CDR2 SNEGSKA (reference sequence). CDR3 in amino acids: CSATTLERRTSTDTQYF. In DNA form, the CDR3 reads TGCAGTGCCACTACCTTGGAGCGGAGGACTAGCACAGATACGCAGTATTTT.

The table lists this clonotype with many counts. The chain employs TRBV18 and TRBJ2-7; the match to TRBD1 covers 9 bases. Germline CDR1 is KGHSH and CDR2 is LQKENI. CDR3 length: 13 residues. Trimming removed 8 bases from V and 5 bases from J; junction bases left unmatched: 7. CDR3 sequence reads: CASSLTGGNEQYF. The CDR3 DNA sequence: TGTGCCAGCAGCCTCACAGGGGGCAACGAGCAGTACTTC.

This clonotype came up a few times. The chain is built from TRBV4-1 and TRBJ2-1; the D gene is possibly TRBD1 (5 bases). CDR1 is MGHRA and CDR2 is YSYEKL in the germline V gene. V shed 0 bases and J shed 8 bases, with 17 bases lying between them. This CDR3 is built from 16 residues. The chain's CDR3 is CASSQEGAAIWDEQFF. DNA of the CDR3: TGCGCCAGCAGCCAAGAAGGGGCAGCAATTTGGGATGAGCAGTTCTTC.

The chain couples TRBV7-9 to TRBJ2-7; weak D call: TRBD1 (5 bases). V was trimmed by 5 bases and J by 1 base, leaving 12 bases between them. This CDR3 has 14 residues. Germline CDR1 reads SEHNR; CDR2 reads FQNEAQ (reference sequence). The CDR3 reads CASSPQALSYEQYF. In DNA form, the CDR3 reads TGTGCCAGCAGCCCACAGGCCTTATCCTACGAGCAGTACTTC.

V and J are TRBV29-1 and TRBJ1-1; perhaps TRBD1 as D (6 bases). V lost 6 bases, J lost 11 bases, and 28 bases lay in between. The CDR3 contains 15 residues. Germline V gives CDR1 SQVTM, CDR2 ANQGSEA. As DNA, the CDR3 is TGCAGCGTAGGCGAAACAGGGAAGAGGATGGGGGACGCTTTCTTT. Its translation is CSVGETGKRMGDAFF.

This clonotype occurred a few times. The CDR3 nucleotides read TGCAGTGCTGTGCTAGCGGGAGGGTTAGAAGAGACCCAGTACTTC. This translates into CSAVLAGGLEETQYF. The V gene is TRBV20-1, the J gene TRBJ2-5, with TRBD2 identical over 12 bases. The CDR3 spans 15 residues. After removal of 5 bases from V and 3 bases from J, the junction contained 7 bases not matched to a gene. Per germline, CDR1 DFQATT and CDR2 SNEGSKA (reference sequence).

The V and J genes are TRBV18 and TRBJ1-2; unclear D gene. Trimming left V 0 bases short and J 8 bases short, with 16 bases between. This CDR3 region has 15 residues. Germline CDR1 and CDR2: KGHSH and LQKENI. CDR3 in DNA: TGTGCCAGCTCACCACCGGACTGGGGAAGAAGGGGCTACACCTTC. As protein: CASSPPDWGRRGYTF.

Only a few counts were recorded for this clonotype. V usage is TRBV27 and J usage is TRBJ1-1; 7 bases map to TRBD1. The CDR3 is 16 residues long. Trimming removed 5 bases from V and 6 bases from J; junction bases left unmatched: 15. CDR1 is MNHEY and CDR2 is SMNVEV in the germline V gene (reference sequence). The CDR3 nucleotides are TGTGCCAGCAGTCCTCGACAGGGAGGGAACGGCGCTGAAGCTTTCTTT. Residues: CASSPRQGGNGAEAFF.

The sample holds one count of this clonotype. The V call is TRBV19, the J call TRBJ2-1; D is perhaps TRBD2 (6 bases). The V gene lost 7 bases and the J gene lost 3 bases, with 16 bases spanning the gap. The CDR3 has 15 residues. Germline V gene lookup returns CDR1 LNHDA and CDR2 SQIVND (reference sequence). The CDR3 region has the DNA TGTGCCAGTACCGACCCGGGACTTGACTACAATGAGCAGTTCTTC. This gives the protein CASTDPGLDYNEQFF.

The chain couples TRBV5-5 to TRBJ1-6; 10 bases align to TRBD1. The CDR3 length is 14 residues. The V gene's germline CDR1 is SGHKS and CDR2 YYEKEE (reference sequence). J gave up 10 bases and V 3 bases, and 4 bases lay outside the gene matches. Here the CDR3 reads CASSWTGGPSPLHF. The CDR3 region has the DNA TGTGCCAGCAGCTGGACAGGGGGACCGTCACCCCTCCACTTT.

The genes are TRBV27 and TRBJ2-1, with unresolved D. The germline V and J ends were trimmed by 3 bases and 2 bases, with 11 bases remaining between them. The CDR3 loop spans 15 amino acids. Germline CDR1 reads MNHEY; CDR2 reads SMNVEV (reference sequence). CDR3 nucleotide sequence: TGTGCCAGCAGTTTTTATCCCGAGACCTACAATGAGCAGTTCTTC. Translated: CASSFYPETYNEQFF.

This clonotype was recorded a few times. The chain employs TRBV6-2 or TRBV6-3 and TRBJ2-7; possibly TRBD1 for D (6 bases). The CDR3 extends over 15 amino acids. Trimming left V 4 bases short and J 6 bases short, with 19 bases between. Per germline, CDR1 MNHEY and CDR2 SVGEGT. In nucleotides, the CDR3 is TGTGCCAGCAGTTCAGGACAGATTATTTCTGGCGAGCAGTACTTC. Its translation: CASSSGQIISGEQYF.

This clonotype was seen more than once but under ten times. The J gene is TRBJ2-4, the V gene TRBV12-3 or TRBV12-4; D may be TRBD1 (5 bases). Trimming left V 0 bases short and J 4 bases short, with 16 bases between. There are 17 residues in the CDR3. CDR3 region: CASSLALGQSTKNIQYF. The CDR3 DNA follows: TGTGCCAGCAGTTTAGCGCTCGGACAATCAACAAAAAACATTCAGTACTTC.

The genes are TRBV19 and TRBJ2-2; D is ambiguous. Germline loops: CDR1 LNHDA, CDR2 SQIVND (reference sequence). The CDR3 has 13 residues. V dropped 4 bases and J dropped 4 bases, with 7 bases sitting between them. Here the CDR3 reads CASSTLSTGELFF. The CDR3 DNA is TGTGCCAGTAGTACCCTCAGCACCGGGGAGCTGTTTTTT.

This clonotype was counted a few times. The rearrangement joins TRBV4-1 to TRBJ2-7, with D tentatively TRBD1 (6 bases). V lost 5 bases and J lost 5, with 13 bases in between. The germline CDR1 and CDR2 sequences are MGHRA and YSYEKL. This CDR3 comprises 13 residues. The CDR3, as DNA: TGCGCCAGCAGCTACTCTCAGGGGCACGAGCAGTACTTC. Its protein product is CASSYSQGHEQYF.

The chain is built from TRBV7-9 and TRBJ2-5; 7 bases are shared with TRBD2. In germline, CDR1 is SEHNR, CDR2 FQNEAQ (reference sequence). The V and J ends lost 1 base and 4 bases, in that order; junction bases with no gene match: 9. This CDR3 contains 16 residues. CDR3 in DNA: TGTGCCAGCAGCTTAGTTGGGACTACCTTCCGAGAGACCCAGTACTTC. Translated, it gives CASSLVGTTFRETQYF. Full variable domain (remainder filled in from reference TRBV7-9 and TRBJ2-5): DTGVSQNPRHKITKRGQNVTFRCDPISEHNRLYWYRQTLGQGPEFLTYFQNEAQLEKSRLLSDRFSAERPKGSFSTLEIQRTEQGDSAMYLCASSLVGTTFRETQYFGPGTRLLVL.

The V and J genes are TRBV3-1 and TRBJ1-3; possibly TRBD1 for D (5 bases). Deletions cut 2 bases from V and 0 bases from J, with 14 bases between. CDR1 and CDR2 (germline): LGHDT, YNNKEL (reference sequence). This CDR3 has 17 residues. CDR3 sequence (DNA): TGTGCCAGCAGCCAATCTCAAAGGGACCTCTCTGGAAACACCATATATTTT. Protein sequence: CASSQSQRDLSGNTIYF.

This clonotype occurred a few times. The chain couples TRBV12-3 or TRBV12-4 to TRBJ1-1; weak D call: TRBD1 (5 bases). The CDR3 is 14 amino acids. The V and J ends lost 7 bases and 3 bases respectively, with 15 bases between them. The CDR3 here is CASTTNDRYTEAFF. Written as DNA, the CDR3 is TGTGCCAGCACCACCAACGACAGATACACTGAAGCTTTCTTT.

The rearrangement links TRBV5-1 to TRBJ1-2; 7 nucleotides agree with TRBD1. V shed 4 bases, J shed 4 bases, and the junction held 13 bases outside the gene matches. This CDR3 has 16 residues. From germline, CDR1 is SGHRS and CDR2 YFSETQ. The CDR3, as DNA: TGCGCCAGCAGCCGGTACACCGGACAGGAAGTCTATGGCTACACCTTC. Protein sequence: CASSRYTGQEVYGYTF.

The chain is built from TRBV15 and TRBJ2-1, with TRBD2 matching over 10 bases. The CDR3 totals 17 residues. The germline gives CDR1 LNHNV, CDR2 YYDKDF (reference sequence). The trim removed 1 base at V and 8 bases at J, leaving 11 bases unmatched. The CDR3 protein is CATSRVGEASGRYEQFF. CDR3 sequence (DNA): TGTGCCACCAGCAGAGTGGGGGAGGCTAGCGGGAGATATGAGCAGTTCTTC.

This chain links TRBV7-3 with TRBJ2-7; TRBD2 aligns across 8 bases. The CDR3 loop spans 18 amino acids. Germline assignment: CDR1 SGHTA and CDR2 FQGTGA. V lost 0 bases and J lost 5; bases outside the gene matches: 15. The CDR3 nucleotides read TGTGCCAGCAGCTTAACAACGGGGAGCGGGAGTTTAAAGAACGAGCAGTACTTC. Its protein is CASSLTTGSGSLKNEQYF.

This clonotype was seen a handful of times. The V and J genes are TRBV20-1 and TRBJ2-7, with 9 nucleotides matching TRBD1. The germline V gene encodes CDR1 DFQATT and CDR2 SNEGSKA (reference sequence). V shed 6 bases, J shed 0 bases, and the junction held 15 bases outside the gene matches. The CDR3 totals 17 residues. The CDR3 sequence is CSAFVYRGQGYSYEQYF. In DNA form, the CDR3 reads TGCAGTGCCTTTGTTTATCGGGGACAGGGATACTCCTACGAGCAGTACTTC.

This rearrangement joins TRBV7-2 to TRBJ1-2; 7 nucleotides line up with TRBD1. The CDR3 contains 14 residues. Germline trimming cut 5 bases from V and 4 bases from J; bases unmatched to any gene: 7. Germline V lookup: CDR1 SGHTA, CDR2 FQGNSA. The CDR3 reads CASSPQEGAYGYTF. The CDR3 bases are TGTGCCAGCAGCCCCCAAGAGGGGGCCTATGGCTACACCTTC. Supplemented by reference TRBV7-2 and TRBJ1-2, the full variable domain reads GAGVSQSPSNKVTEKGKDVELRCDPISGHTALYWYRQSLGQGLEFLIYFQGNSAPDKSGLPSDRFSAERTGGSVSTLTIQRTQQEDSAVYLCASSPQEGAYGYTFGSGTRLTVV.